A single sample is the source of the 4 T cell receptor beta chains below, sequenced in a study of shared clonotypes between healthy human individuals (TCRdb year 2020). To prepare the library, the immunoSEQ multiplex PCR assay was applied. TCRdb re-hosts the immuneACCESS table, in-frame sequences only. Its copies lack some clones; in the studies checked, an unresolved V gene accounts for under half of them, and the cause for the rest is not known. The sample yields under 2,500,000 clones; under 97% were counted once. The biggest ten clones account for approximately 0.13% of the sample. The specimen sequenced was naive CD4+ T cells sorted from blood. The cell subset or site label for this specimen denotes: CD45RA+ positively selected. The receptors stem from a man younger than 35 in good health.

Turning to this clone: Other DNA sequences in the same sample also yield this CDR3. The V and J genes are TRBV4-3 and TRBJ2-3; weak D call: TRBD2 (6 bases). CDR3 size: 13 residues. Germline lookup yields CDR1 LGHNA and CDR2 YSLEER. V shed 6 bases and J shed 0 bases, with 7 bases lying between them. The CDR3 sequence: CASRRGSTDTQYF. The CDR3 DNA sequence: TGCGCCAGCAGACGGGGGAGCACAGATACGCAGTATTTT.

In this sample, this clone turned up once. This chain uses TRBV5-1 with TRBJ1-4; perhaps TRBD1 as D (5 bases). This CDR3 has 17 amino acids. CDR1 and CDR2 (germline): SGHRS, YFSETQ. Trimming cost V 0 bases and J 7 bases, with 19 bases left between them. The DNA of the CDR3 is TGCGCCAGCAGCTTGGGCCCGACACGGGGCCAAAGTGAAAAACTGTTTTTT. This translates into CASSLGPTRGQSEKLFF.

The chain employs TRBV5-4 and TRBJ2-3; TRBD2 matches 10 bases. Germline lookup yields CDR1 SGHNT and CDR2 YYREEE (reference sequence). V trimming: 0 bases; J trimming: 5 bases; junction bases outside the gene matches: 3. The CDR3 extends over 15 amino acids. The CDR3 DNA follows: TGTGCCAGCAGCTTGGTAGCGGGAGGACGAGATACGCAGTATTTT. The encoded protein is CASSLVAGGRDTQYF.

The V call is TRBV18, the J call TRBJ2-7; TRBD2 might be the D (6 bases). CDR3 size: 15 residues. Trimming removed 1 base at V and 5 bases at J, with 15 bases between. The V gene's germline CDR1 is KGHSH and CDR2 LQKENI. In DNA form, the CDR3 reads TGTGCCAGCTCACCACTGGTTGGGGGAGGCGACGAGCAGTACTTC. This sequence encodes CASSPLVGGGDEQYF.